The TCR beta chain described here comes from a study of CD8+ T cells in alopecia areata. RNA was extracted and reverse transcribed into cDNA as the sequencing template. Generated by immunoSEQ multiplex PCR, the TCRdb table keeps only in-frame clones and is missing some. The sample gives 250,000 to 350,000 clones, 45% to 70% of which show up once; more than 0.85% is in the top ten. This CDR3 has 14 residues. Germline loops: CDR1 SGHRS, CDR2 YFSETQ. This clone was found once. Its antigen is not known. Compared with germline, one end of the junction differs, possibly owing to a read error. As for treatment: oral pan-JAK inhibitor, 5-10 mg twice daily. Study observations and caveats: Mouse data revealed clearer TCR sharing than patient data did, a gap possibly tied to HLA.

This receptor was obtained from a human donor with alopecia areata. The material sequenced was CD4+ T cells sorted from blood, taken around week 54, from a patient treated with tofacitinib. This chain connects TRBV5-1 to TRBJ2-7, with D perhaps matching TRBD1 (7 bases). The CDR3 sequence is CASSFSGGSSEQYF. DNA of the CDR3: TGCGCCAGCAGCTTCTCAGGGGGGTCCTCCGAGCAGTACTTC.